This TCR beta chain is drawn from a study of T cells in women clearing cervical HPV infection. The CDR3 has 12 amino acids. Per germline, CDR1 MNHEY and CDR2 SVGEGT. A note on this clone: The missing CDR3 end, 3 residues past where the read stops, is filled in from the germline J gene.

immunoSEQ multiplex PCR used an average of around 1,200 ng genomic DNA. Assay: immunoSEQ multiplex PCR; the TCRdb copy retains only in-frame clones and omits some. Its table lists 30,000 to 45,000 clones. The receptor comes from a woman aged 18 to 75 with a cervical HPV16 infection that either progressed to CIN3+ or cleared (not recorded which). The sample was blood buffy coat. The gene calls are TRBV6-2 or TRBV6-3 and TRBJ2-3; D perhaps matches TRBD2 (6 bases). The CDR3 here is CASRPPGDPQYF. The part of the CDR3 DNA that was read is TGTGCCAGCAGGCCCCCGGGGGACCCG.